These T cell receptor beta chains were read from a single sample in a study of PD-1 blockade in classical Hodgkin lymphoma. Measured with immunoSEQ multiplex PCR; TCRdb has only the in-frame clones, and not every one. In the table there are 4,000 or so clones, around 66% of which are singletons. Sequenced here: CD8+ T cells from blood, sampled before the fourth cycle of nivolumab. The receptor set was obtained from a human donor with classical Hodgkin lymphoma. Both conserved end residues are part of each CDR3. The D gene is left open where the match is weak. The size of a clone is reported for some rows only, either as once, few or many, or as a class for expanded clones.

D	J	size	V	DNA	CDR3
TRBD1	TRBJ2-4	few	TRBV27	TGTGCCAGCAGTGCGGGACAGGTAGCCAAAAACATTCAGTACTTC	CASSAGQVAKNIQYF
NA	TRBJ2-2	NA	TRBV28	TGTGCCAGCAGTCCCTCAAGCGACACCGGGGAGCTGTTTTTT	CASSPSSDTGELFF
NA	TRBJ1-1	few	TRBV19	TGTGCCAGTAGTATAGGATCCGGGAGGATCACTGAAGCTTTCTTT	CASSIGSGRITEAFF
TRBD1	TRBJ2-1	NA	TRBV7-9	TGTGCCAGCAGCTTACGGGACAGGGTGAATGAGCAGTTCTTC	CASSLRDRVNEQFF
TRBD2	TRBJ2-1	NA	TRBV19	TGTGCCAGTAGTATTCCGGGACTAGCGGGGGGGTACAATGAGCAGTTCTTC	CASSIPGLAGGYNEQFF
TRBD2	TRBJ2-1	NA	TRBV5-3	TGTGCCAGCAGGCAAGAGCGGGACTCCTACAATGAGCAGTTCTTC	CASRQERDSYNEQFF
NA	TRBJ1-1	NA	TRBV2	TGTGCCAGCAGCCCGGGCCCTGGGGAGTACACTGAAGCTTTCTTT	CASSPGPGEYTEAFF
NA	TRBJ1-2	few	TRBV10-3	TGTGCCAGCAGTGACACAGCAGGGAACTATGGCTACACCTTC	CASSDTAGNYGYTF
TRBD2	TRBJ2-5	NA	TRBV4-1	TGCGCCAGCAGCCAAGGCCCGCTAGCGGGGCAAGAGACCCAGTACTTC	CASSQGPLAGQETQYF
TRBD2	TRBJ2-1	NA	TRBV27	TGTGCCAGCAGTTCCCTAGCGGGGGCGTCCTACAATGAGCAGTTCTTC	CASSSLAGASYNEQFF
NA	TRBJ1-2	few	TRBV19	TGTGCCAGTAGTATCGAGACATTAAACTATGGCTACACCTTC	CASSIETLNYGYTF
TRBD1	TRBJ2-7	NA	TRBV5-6	TGTGCCAGCAGCTTGTCAGGGGGCAATTTCGAGCAGTACTTC	CASSLSGGNFEQYF
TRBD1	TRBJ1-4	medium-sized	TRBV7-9	TGTGCCAGCAGCTTAGAAGCGCAGGGGGGCCCTTTTGAAAAACTGTTTTTT	CASSLEAQGGPFEKLFF
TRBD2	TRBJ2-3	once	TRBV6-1	TGTGCCAGCAGTGAAGTGTCCGGGACTAGGAGCACAGATACGCAGTATTTT	CASSEVSGTRSTDTQYF
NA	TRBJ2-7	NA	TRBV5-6	TGTGCCAGCAGCCCGACCATTCCCTACGAGCAGTACTTC	CASSPTIPYEQYF
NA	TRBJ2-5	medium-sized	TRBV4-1	TGCGCCAGCAGCCAAGTCGAATCGGCTGCGGAGACCCAGTACTTC	CASSQVESAAETQYF
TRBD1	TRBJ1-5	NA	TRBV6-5	TGTGCCAGCAGTCCGACAGGGACGAGCAATCAGCCCCAGCATTTT	CASSPTGTSNQPQHF
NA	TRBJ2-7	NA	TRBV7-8	TGTGCCAGCAGCTTAGGTTGGGTGAAGTACGAGCAGTACTTC	CASSLGWVKYEQYF
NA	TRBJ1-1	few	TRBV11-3	TGTGCCAGCAGCCTTCCCTTGGCCATGAACACTGAAGCTTTCTTT	CASSLPLAMNTEAFF
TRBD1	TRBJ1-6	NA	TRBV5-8	TGTGCCAGCAGCTTACGGACAGGGCGGGATAATTCACCCCTCCACTTT	CASSLRTGRDNSPLHF
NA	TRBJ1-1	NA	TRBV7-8	TGTGCCAGCAGCCCGGGGGGTGGGTCTACTGAAGCTTTCTTT	CASSPGGGSTEAFF
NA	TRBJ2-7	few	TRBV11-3	TGTGCCAGCAGCTTACCCGGCTCCTACGAGCAGTACTTC	CASSLPGSYEQYF
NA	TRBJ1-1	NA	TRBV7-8	TGTGCCAGCAGCTTTGCAGGGCGAACTGAAGCTTTCTTT	CASSFAGRTEAFF
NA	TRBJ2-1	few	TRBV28	TGTGCCAGCAGTTCACCTGGGACTGCACCCTACAATGAGCAGTTCTTC	CASSSPGTAPYNEQFF
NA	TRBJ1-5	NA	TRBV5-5	TGTGCCAGCAGCCTCACGCAAATTAACAATCAGCCCCAGCATTTT	CASSLTQINNQPQHF
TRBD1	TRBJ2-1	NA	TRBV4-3	TGCGCCAGCAGCCCGGGACAGGGGAGGGGCAATGAGCAGTTCTTC	CASSPGQGRGNEQFF
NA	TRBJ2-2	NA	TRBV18	TGTGCCAGCTCACCCCGGGACACTTCAACCGGGGAGCTGTTTTTT	CASSPRDTSTGELFF
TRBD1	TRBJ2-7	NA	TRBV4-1	TGCGCCAGCAGCCAATCCCCGGGACAGGGTAGCGAGCAGTACTTC	CASSQSPGQGSEQYF
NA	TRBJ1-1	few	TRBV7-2	TGTGCCAGCAGCTTATTTTATGGCGAGAACACTGAAGCTTTCTTT	CASSLFYGENTEAFF
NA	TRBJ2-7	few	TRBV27	TGTGCCAGCATGGGGGGGGCGTCCTACGAGCAGTACTTC	CASMGGASYEQYF
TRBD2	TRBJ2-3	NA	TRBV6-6	TGTGCCACCAGGGTAGCGGGAGGCACCAGCACAGATACGCAGTATTTT	CATRVAGGTSTDTQYF
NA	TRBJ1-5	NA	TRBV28	TGTGCCAGCAACTCTATGTATAGCAATCAGCCCCAGCATTTT	CASNSMYSNQPQHF
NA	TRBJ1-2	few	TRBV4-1	TGCGCCAGCAGCCAAGATCCCATTTGGGAACAGCTTATTGTACATTATGGCTACACCTTC	CASSQDPIWEQLIVHYGYTF
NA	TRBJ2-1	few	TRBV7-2	TGTGCCAGCAGCTCTCCGGAGTCCAATGAGCAGTTCTTC	CASSSPESNEQFF
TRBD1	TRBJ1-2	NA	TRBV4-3	TGCGCCAGCAGCCAGAGTTGGGACAGTAATGATGGCTACACCTTC	CASSQSWDSNDGYTF
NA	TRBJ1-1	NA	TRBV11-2	TGTGCCAGCAGCTTCGGACAGACCACTGAAGCTTTCTTT	CASSFGQTTEAFF
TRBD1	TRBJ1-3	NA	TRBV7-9	TGTGCCAGCAGTTACTACGGGACAGGGTTCGTTAACACCATATATTTT	CASSYYGTGFVNTIYF
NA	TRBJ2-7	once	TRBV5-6	TGTGCCAGCAGCCTGAGGGGGTACGAGCAGTACTTC	CASSLRGYEQYF
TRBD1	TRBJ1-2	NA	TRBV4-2	TGTGCCAGCAGCCAGACCGGGACAGGGGGCTTCTATGGCTACACCTTC	CASSQTGTGGFYGYTF
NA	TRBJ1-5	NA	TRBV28	TGTGCCAGCAGTCCGCCAGCTTTCAATCAGCCCCAGCATTTT	CASSPPAFNQPQHF
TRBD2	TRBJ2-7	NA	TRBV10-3	TGTGCCATCAGTGACTTGGGGAGGGCGCACGAGCAGTACTTC	CAISDLGRAHEQYF
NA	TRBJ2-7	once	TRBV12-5	TGTGCTAGTGGTTTAGATCCTGGGTACGAGCAGTACTTC	CASGLDPGYEQYF
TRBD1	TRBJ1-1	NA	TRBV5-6	TGTGCCAGCAGCTTGGGGGCAGGGGGAGCTTTCTTT	CASSLGAGGAFF
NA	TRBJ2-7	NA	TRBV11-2	TGTGCCAGCAGCTTACAGACAGCCTACGAGCAGTACTTC	CASSLQTAYEQYF
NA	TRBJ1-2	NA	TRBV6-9	TGTGCCAGCAGTGACACAGCAGGGAACTATGGCTACACCTTC	CASSDTAGNYGYTF